A single T cell receptor (beta chain) is shown here with its context. As processed by the authors: Nucleated cell counts were estimated from reference gene primer amplification. Produced via immunoSEQ multiplex PCR; TCRdb's table is partial and in-frame only. Clonal size and the V and J genes are those of that table, whereas D and trimming came from the DNA. The sample carries 160,000 or so clones, roughly 90% recorded once. These data belong to a study of blood T cell repertoires in COVID-19. Overall study context: There were acute and convalescent COVID-19 samples, and they came from the United States, Italy and Spain.

The CDR3 length is 15 residues. CDR1 and CDR2 from the germline V gene are MNHEY and SVGAGI. V gave up 6 bases and J gave up 4 bases; unmatched junction bases: 8. The J gene is TRBJ1-5, the V gene TRBV6-5; 8 bases map to TRBD1. The TCR sequence derives from a man aged 55 to 69 with acute or convalescent COVID-19. Specimen: peripheral blood. The CDR3 sequence is CASRPDRGENQPQHF. The CDR3 coding sequence is TGTGCCAGCAGACCTGACAGGGGAGAAAATCAGCCCCAGCATTTT.